These 2 T cell receptor beta chains share one sample of origin, sequenced in a study of shared clonotypes between healthy human individuals. Method: immunoSEQ multiplex PCR; TCRdb's copy keeps in-frame clones and lacks some. The sample has roughly 640,000 clones, less than 98% seen once; the top ten hold approximately 0.057%. Sequenced input: naive CD4+ T cells sorted from blood. The subset was: CD45RA+ positively selected. These receptors originate from a woman aged 25-40 years in good health.

V usage is TRBV6-5 and J usage is TRBJ2-7; 7 bases are a match to TRBD2. CDR3 length: 15 amino acids. The trim removed 3 bases at V and 2 bases at J, leaving 7 bases unmatched. Germline lookup yields CDR1 MNHEY and CDR2 SVGAGI. The CDR3 nucleotides are TGTGCCAGCAGTTATGACGCTAGCGGAGCCTACGAGCAGTACTTC. It specifies CASSYDASGAYEQYF.

CDR3 DNA: TGTGCCAGCAGACATACAGGTAGCTCCTACAATGAGCAGTTCTTC. Encoded protein: CASRHTGSSYNEQFF. This chain links TRBV28 with TRBJ2-1, with a possible D match to TRBD1 (5 bases). Trimming cost V 6 bases and J 0 bases, with 12 bases left between them. The V gene's germline CDR1 is MDHEN and CDR2 SYDVKM. CDR3 length equals 15 residues.